Sequencing of this TCR beta chain was carried out in a study of blood T cell repertoires in COVID-19. Turning to the study itself: Sources were T cells, B-cell-depleted T cells, or PBMCs; the material itself was cDNA or gDNA.

Donors in Cohort 3 counted as recovered after two negative PCRs, clearance, or symptom resolution. The assay was immunoSEQ multiplex PCR, and TCRdb's table has in-frame clones only and misses some. The sample has hundreds of thousands of clones; roughly nine tenths are singletons. The material sequenced was PBMCs or T cells enriched from blood (not recorded which). This sequence was found in a man aged 25 to 40 who had recovered from COVID-19.

The CDR3 DNA reads TGTGCCAGTAGTACCGGGACAGCTAACTATGGCTACACCTTC. Its translation: CASSTGTANYGYTF. The chain links TRBV19 to TRBJ1-2; TRBD1 aligns across 7 bases. The CDR3 length is 14 residues. V lost 4 bases to trimming and J lost 0 bases; unmatched junction nucleotides: 2. Germline CDR1 and CDR2: LNHDA and SQIVND (reference sequence).